This TCR beta chain is from a study of PD-1 blockade in mismatch repair-deficient tumors. Looking at the study overall: All were previously treated, progressing patients with approximately 12 mismatch repair-deficient cancer types.

Study findings and constraints: After pembrolizumab, tumor-resident clones rose rapidly, then generally contracted before radiologic responses.

Germline loops: CDR1 SGHNT, CDR2 YYREEE (reference sequence). The V end lost 3 bases, the J end lost 1 base, and 12 bases lay between the germline ends. CDR3 length: 15 amino acids. Mismatch repair deficiency was confirmed in all patients, by PCR or immunohistochemistry. Of note for this clone: Its antigen is undetermined.

TCRdb's table, derived via immunoSEQ multiplex PCR, lists solely in-frame clones and lacks some. This sample carries tens of thousands of clones, 70% to 85% of them seen once, and the ten largest clones take roughly 5%. Sequenced material: peripheral blood, taken 2 weeks after starting pembrolizumab. This sequence was found in an adult with mismatch repair-deficient cancer. V is TRBV5-4 and J is TRBJ2-3, with D possibly TRBD2 on 7 matching bases. CDR3 region: CASSWEGGGTDTQYF. Written as DNA, the CDR3 is TGTGCCAGCAGCTGGGAGGGGGGTGGCACAGATACGCAGTATTTT.